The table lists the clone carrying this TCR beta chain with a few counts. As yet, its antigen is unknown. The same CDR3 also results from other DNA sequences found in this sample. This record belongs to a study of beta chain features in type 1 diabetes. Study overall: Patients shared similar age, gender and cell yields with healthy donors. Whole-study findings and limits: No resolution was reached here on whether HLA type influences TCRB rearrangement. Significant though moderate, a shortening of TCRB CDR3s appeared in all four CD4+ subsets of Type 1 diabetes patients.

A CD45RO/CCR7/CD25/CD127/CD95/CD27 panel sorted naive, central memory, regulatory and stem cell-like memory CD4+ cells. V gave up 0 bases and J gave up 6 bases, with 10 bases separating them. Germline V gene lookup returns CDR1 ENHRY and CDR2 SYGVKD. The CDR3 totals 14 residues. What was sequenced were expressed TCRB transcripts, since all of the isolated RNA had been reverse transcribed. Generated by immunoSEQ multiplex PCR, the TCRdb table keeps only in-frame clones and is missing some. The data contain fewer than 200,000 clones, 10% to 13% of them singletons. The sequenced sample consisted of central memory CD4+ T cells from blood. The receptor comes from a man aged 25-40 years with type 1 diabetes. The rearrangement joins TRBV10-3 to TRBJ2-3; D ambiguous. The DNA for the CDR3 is TGTGCCATCAGTGAGTCGGTGGAGAGGGATACGCAGTATTTT. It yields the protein CAISESVERDTQYF.